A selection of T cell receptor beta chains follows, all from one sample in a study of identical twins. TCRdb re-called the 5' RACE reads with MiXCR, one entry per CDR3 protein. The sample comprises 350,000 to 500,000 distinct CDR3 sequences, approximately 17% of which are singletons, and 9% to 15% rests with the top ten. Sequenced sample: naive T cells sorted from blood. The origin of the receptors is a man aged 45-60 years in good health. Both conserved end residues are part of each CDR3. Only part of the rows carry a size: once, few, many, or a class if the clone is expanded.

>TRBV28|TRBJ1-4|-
CASSPPGTGSSGTNEKLFF
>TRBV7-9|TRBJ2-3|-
CATESTDTQYF
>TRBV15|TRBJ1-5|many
CATSRSTGRHQPQHF
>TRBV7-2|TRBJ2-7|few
CASSLDAGRYYEQYF
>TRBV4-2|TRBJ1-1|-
CASSQVAARGTEAFF
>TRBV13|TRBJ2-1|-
CASSKGGTSAYNEQFF
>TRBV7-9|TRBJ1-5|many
CASQGGNQPQHF
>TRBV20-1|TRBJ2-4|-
CSARESGTSGGLGNIQYF
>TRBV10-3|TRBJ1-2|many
CAISDTTGNYGYTF
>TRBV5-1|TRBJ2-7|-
CASSSGGPDSQQYF
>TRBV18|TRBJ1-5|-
CASSPDGFQPQHF
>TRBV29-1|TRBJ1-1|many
CSARNTEAFF
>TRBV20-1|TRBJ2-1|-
CSIWREALLSSYNEQFF
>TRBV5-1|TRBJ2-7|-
CARSLERENEQYF
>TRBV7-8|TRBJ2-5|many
CASSLIGTQETQYF
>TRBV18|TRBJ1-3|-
CASSPSGGQATGNPIYF
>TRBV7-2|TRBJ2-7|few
CASSSKGVAYEQYF
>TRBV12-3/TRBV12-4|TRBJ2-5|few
CASSSFGPQETQYF
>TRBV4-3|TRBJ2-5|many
CASSQERTRGTQYF
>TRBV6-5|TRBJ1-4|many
CASSYGGEEKLFF
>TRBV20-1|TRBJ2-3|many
CSASDYPRTDTQYF
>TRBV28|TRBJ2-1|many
CASTKGLAGTIAYNEQFF
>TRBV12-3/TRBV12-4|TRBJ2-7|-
CASCRSGSRHEQYF
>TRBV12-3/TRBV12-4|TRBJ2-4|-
CASSLIGTSDIQYF
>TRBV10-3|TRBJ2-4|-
CAISEPGRIQYF
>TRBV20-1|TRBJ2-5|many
CSARPGLAGVQETQYF
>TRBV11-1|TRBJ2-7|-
CASSSPTGVHEQYF
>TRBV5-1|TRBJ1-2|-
CASSLGTQTNYGYTF
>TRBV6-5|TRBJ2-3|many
CASSYLGGAGDTQYF
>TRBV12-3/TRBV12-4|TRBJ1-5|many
CASRRWGHQPQHF
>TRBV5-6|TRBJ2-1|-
CASSRSDPAHEQFF
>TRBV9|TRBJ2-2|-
CASSVQGGNTGELFF
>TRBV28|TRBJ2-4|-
CASSLGTGARRQYF
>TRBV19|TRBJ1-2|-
CASSIAGTGDYGYTF